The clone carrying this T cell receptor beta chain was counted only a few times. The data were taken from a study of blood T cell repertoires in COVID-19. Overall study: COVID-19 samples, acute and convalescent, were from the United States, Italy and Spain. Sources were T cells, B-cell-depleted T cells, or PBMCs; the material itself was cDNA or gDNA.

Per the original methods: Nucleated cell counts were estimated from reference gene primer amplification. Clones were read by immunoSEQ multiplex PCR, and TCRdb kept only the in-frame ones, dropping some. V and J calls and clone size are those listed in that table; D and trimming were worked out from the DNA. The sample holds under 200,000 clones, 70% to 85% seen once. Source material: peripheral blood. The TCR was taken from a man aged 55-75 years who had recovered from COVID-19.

CDR3 DNA sequence: TGTGCCAGCAGCTTGGCCTACGGGAATATGGATGAGCAGTTCTTC. Residues: CASSLAYGNMDEQFF. The chain carries TRBV5-5 and TRBJ2-1; possible D gene TRBD2, 5 bases. The CDR3 covers 15 residues. Germline CDR1 and CDR2: SGHKS and YYEKEE (reference sequence). Trimming stripped 0 bases from V and 8 bases from J, with 15 bases between.